These T cell receptor beta chains were read from a single sample in a study of cytomegalovirus exposure and HLA in healthy donors. The data were produced by immunoSEQ multiplex PCR, yet TCRdb's version contains in-frame clones alone and is incomplete. The sample records 200,000 to 300,000 clones, roughly four fifths being singletons. Sequencing was carried out using PBMCs. These receptors were collected from a woman between 55 and 75 years old in good health and CMV-seropositive. The CDR3 runs from the conserved cysteine through the conserved F or W. A D gene is named only where the DNA matches it firmly. Clone size, where shown, is once, few, many, or a class for clones that have expanded.

D,J,size,V,CDR3,DNA
.,TRBJ2-7,.,TRBV2,CASSELGTSYEQYF,TGTGCCAGCAGTGAACTTGGGACTTCTTACGAGCAGTACTTC
.,TRBJ2-7,few,TRBV6-1,CASSEVRGYEQYF,TGTGCCAGCAGTGAAGTAAGGGGCTACGAGCAGTACTTC
.,TRBJ2-5,.,TRBV19,CASSSGGETQYF,TGTGCCAGTAGTAGTGGGGGCGAGACCCAGTACTTC
.,TRBJ1-2,.,TRBV5-1,CASSQRQDSARSYTF,TGCGCCAGCAGCCAACGACAGGACTCGGCAAGGAGCTACACCTTC
.,TRBJ2-3,.,TRBV7-3,CASSLGSRSTDTQYF,TGTGCCAGCAGCCTAGGATCCCGAAGCACAGATACGCAGTATTTT
TRBD2,TRBJ2-3,once,TRBV5-1,CASSLTGGPTDTQYF,TGCGCCAGCAGCTTGACGGGAGGTCCGACAGATACGCAGTATTTT
TRBD1,TRBJ1-2,.,TRBV6-5,CASSRTGVYGYTF,TGTGCCAGCAGTCGAACAGGGGTCTATGGCTACACCTTC
TRBD2,TRBJ2-7,once,TRBV5-1,CASSTPSGRSAEQYF,TGCGCCAGCAGCACCCCTAGCGGGAGAAGCGCCGAGCAGTACTTC
TRBD2,TRBJ2-1,.,TRBV10-3,CAITPGLAGLDEQFF,TGTGCCATCACGCCGGGGCTAGCGGGACTGGATGAGCAGTTCTTC
.,TRBJ2-7,.,TRBV12-2,CASRPKPWGGAEGCWEQYF,TGTGCAAGTCGCCCTAAACCTTGGGGGGGGGCCGAGGGTTGTTGGGAGCAGTACTTC
TRBD1,TRBJ2-3,.,TRBV4-1,CASSQVGSGTGVLTQYF,TGCGCCAGCAGCCAAGTGGGGTCCGGGACAGGGGTACTTACGCAGTATTTT
TRBD1,TRBJ2-7,.,TRBV18,CASSPPGTGGSNEQYF,TGTGCCAGCTCACCACCCGGGACAGGGGGAAGTAACGAGCAGTACTTC
TRBD2,TRBJ2-1,.,TRBV5-1,CASSAGLAGGEGAEQFF,TGCGCCAGCAGCGCCGGACTAGCGGGAGGGGAGGGGGCTGAGCAGTTCTTC
.,TRBJ2-1,.,TRBV7-8,CASSLGQTNNEQFF,TGTGCCAGCAGCTTAGGTCAGACTAACAATGAGCAGTTCTTC
.,TRBJ1-2,.,TRBV13,CASSRTARVGYGYTF,TGTGCCAGCAGCCGAACGGCCAGGGTTGGCTATGGCTACACCTTC
.,TRBJ2-5,once,TRBV6-5,CASSYSFVGAQETQYF,TGTGCCAGCAGTTACTCGTTTGTGGGAGCTCAAGAGACCCAGTACTTC
.,TRBJ2-2,.,TRBV6-5,CASSYGGAGELFF,TGTGCCAGCAGTTACGGAGGCGCGGGGGAGCTGTTTTTT
TRBD1,TRBJ1-3,.,TRBV7-9,CASSLEQGAAGNTIYF,TGTGCCAGCAGCTTAGAGCAGGGGGCGGCTGGAAACACCATATATTTT
.,TRBJ1-2,.,TRBV5-1,CASSLSGTGGYGYTF,TGCGCCAGCAGCTTGAGTGGCACGGGGGGCTATGGCTACACCTTC
TRBD1,TRBJ2-2,few,TRBV10-3,CAITPTGVNTGELFF,TGTGCCATCACCCCGACAGGGGTAAATACCGGGGAGCTGTTTTTT
TRBD1,TRBJ1-2,.,TRBV19,CASSGRGAYTF,TGTGCCAGTAGTGGCAGGGGGGCCTACACCTTC
TRBD1,TRBJ2-7,few,TRBV5-4,CASSLAPTGEHEQYF,TGTGCCAGCAGCTTGGCCCCGACAGGGGAGCACGAGCAGTACTTC